These 14 T cell receptor beta chains share one sample of origin, sequenced in a study of blood T cell repertoires in COVID-19. TCRdb's table, derived via immunoSEQ multiplex PCR, lists solely in-frame clones and lacks some. The sample yields under 350,000 clones, 90% seen once. Source material: PBMCs or T cells enriched from blood (not recorded which). The receptors were sampled from a man aged 60 to 75 who had recovered from COVID-19.

The gene calls are TRBV7-2 and TRBJ1-1; TRBD1 matches at 7 bases. CDR1 and CDR2 from the germline V gene are SGHTA and FQGNSA. This CDR3 is 14 amino acids long. With V trimmed by 6 bases and J by 0 bases, 4 bases remained unmatched. This CDR3 reads CASSTGTVNTEAFF. CDR3 coding DNA: TGTGCCAGCAGTACCGGGACAGTGAACACTGAAGCTTTCTTT.

The CDR3 region has the DNA TGTGCCAGTAGTATAGATGGGGCAGGTCAAGAGACCCAGTACTTC. Its protein is CASSIDGAGQETQYF. This chain links TRBV19 with TRBJ2-5; tentatively, D is TRBD1 (5 bases). V gave up 0 bases and J gave up 2 bases, with 10 bases separating them. Per the germline V gene, CDR1 is LNHDA and CDR2 is SQIVND (reference sequence). The CDR3 extends over 15 amino acids. The complete variable domain, with remaining parts taken from reference TRBV19 and TRBJ2-5, reads DGGITQSPKYLFRKEGQNVTLSCEQNLNHDAMYWYRQDPGQGLRLIYYSQIVNDFQKGDIAEGYSVSREKKESFPLTVTSAQKNPTAFYLCASSIDGAGQETQYFGPGTRLLVL.

The chain couples TRBV5-1 to TRBJ2-7, with 9 bases that match TRBD2. With 5 bases clipped from V and 5 bases from J, the junction kept 5 bases outside the gene matches. Germline V gives CDR1 SGHRS, CDR2 YFSETQ. CDR3 length equals 13 residues. The CDR3 region is CASSSGGVDEQYF. The CDR3 DNA is TGCGCCAGCAGTAGCGGGGGCGTGGACGAGCAGTACTTC.

The J gene is TRBJ1-4, the V gene TRBV5-1; D is ambiguous. Germline loops: CDR1 SGHRS, CDR2 YFSETQ. CDR3 length: 15 residues. The V end lost 5 bases, the J end lost 0 bases, and 11 bases lay between the germline ends. CDR3 DNA sequence: TGCGCCAGCAGAGCTAGCGGCGCAACTAATGAAAAACTGTTTTTT. Protein product: CASRASGATNEKLFF.

The V gene is TRBV5-1, the J gene TRBJ2-3; 11 bases map to TRBD1. J lost 4 bases, V lost 0 bases, and 4 bases had no gene match. Germline CDR1 is SGHRS and CDR2 is YFSETQ. The CDR3 is 16 amino acids. This CDR3 reads CASSLGGTGGSDTQYF. The DNA of the CDR3 is TGCGCCAGCAGCTTGGGAGGGACAGGGGGATCAGATACGCAGTATTTT. Combining the CDR3 with reference TRBV5-1 and TRBJ2-3 gives the whole variable domain KAGVTQTPRYLIKTRGQQVTLSCSPISGHRSVSWYQQTPGQGLQFLFEYFSETQRNKGNFPGRFSGRQFSNSRSEMNVSTLELGDSALYLCASSLGGTGGSDTQYFGPGTRLTVL.

This sequence joins TRBV11-2 and TRBJ2-3; 13 bases align to TRBD2. Germline trimming cut 2 bases from V and 0 bases from J; bases unmatched to any gene: 5. The germline gives CDR1 SGHAT, CDR2 FQNNGV. The CDR3 has 18 amino acids. The CDR3 here is CASSLTLAGGPSTDTQYF. The CDR3 DNA reads as TGTGCCAGCAGCTTAACACTAGCGGGAGGGCCGAGCACAGATACGCAGTATTTT. Combining the CDR3 with reference TRBV11-2 and TRBJ2-3 gives the whole variable domain EAGVAQSPRYKIIEKRQSVAFWCNPISGHATLYWYQQILGQGPKLLIQFQNNGVVDDSQLPKDRFSAERLKGVDSTLKIQPAKLEDSAVYLCASSLTLAGGPSTDTQYFGPGTRLTVL.

This clone was counted a single time. The chain has TRBV2 and TRBJ2-7; D unclear. This CDR3 is built from 11 residues. V was pared by 6 bases and J by 3 bases, with 6 bases between. Germline V lookup: CDR1 SNHLY, CDR2 FYNNEI. The CDR3 loop reads CASRSYYEQYF. The CDR3 region has the DNA TGTGCCAGCAGGTCCTACTACGAGCAGTACTTC.

This clone was seen once. J is TRBJ1-1 and V is TRBV3-1 (or the pseudogene TRBV3-2); D might be TRBD1 (6 bases). V dropped 1 base and J dropped 5 bases, with 11 bases sitting between them. Looked up from germline, CDR1 is LGHDT and CDR2 is YNNKEL (reference sequence). The CDR3 runs 14 residues. DNA for the CDR3: TGTGCCAGCAGCCAAGTATCAGGGGATACTGAAGCTTTCTTT. Protein: CASSQVSGDTEAFF.

J is TRBJ2-3 and V is TRBV9, with D uncertain. Trimming removed 0 bases from V and 0 bases from J, with 8 bases in between. The CDR3 spans 15 residues. The germline V gene encodes CDR1 SGDLS and CDR2 YYNGEE. DNA for the CDR3: TGTGCCAGCAGCGTAGTTCCAACTAGCACAGATACGCAGTATTTT. It is translated as CASSVVPTSTDTQYF.

This chain joins TRBV20-1 and TRBJ1-4; D possibly corresponds to TRBD1 (6 bases). The germline gives CDR1 DFQATT, CDR2 SNEGSKA (reference sequence). This CDR3 has 11 amino acids. The CDR3 coding sequence is TGCAGAGGGGGGGAACGGGAAAAACTGTTTTTT. It translates to CRGGEREKLFF.

The rearrangement uses TRBV7-9 and TRBJ1-5, with D possibly being TRBD1 (6 bases). CDR1 is SEHNR, CDR2 FQNEAQ, per germline (reference sequence). The V and J ends lost 0 bases and 6 bases respectively, with 12 bases between them. This CDR3 spans 15 amino acids. This CDR3 is CASSLAGRGSQPQHF. CDR3 bases: TGTGCCAGCAGCTTAGCTGGCAGGGGTAGTCAGCCCCAGCATTTT.

The chain couples TRBV6-1 to TRBJ1-5; 9 nucleotides match TRBD1. The CDR3 spans 17 residues. Germline lookup yields CDR1 MNHNS and CDR2 SASEGT. The junction had 6 bases not matched to a gene; V was cut back by 0 bases and J by 3 bases. As DNA, the CDR3 is TGTGCCAGCAGTGAAGCTTTTGACAGGGGGAACAATCAGCCCCAGCATTTT. Translating gives CASSEAFDRGNNQPQHF.

The chain employs TRBV2 and TRBJ1-1; D unclear. CDR3 size: 14 residues. Germline-derived CDR1 and CDR2 are SNHLY and FYNNEI. V lost 7 bases and J lost 2, with 14 bases in between. The CDR3 region has the DNA TGTGCCAGCAAGATAGAGAGATATAACACTGAAGCTTTCTTT. It yields the protein CASKIERYNTEAFF.

This chain links TRBV9 with TRBJ2-3, with D tentatively TRBD1 (6 bases). The CDR3 loop spans 12 amino acids. Deletions cut 2 bases from V and 8 bases from J, with 9 bases between. The germline V gene has CDR1 SGDLS and CDR2 YYNGEE. The CDR3 loop reads CASSVRGSTQYF. The CDR3 DNA reads as TGTGCCAGCAGCGTTAGGGGGTCTACGCAGTATTTT.